The 31 T cell receptor beta chains presented below share a single source sample, sequenced in a study of STAT5B mutations in CD4+ large granular lymphocyte leukemia. Some clones are missing from TCRdb's copy, which holds only in-frame ones; the method was immunoSEQ multiplex PCR. The table includes tens of thousands of clones, around 67% detected once. Sequenced sample: CD4+ T cells from blood buffy coats. These receptors came from a human donor in good health.

The rearrangement joins TRBV15 to TRBJ2-2, with 8 bases lining up with TRBD1. The CDR3 is made up of 16 amino acids. The germline V gene encodes CDR1 LNHNV and CDR2 YYDKDF (reference sequence). V dropped 1 base and J dropped 0; count of bases not matched to a gene: 1. The CDR3 DNA sequence: TGTGCCACCAGCAGAGGGACAGGGTCGAACACCGGGGAGCTGTTTTTT. Encoded protein: CATSRGTGSNTGELFF. Together with reference TRBV15 and TRBJ2-2, the CDR3 gives the full variable domain: DAMVIQNPRYQVTQFGKPVTLSCSQTLNHNVMYWYQQKSSQAPKLLFHYYDKDFNNEADTPDNFQSRRPNTSFCFLDIRSPGLGDTAMYLCATSRGTGSNTGELFFGEGSRLTVL.

The chain has TRBV7-6 and TRBJ1-1; unclear D gene. The CDR3 has 10 amino acids. Trimming stripped 1 base from V and 10 bases from J, with 4 bases between. From germline, CDR1 is SGHVS and CDR2 FNYEAQ. CDR3 bases: TGTGCCAGCAGCTTAGTGGGAGCTTTCTTT. Translated, it gives CASSLVGAFF. Drawing the rest from reference TRBV7-6 and TRBJ1-1, the complete variable domain is GAGVSQSPRYKVTKRGQDVALRCDPISGHVSLYWYRQALGQGPEFLTYFNYEAQQDKSGLPNDRFSAERPEGSISTLTIQRTEQRDSAMYRCASSLVGAFFGQGTRLTVV.

The rearrangement joins TRBV6-1 to TRBJ2-5; possible D gene TRBD1, 6 bases. Per germline, CDR1 MNHNS and CDR2 SASEGT. Trimming took off 2 bases at V and 3 bases at J, with 13 bases between the two ends. The CDR3 spans 15 residues. Here the CDR3 reads CASSEHGNREETQYF. The CDR3 DNA follows: TGTGCCAGCAGTGAACACGGAAACAGGGAAGAGACCCAGTACTTC.

The J gene is TRBJ2-7, the V gene TRBV11-1; 11 bases align to TRBD2. Germline V gene lookup returns CDR1 SGHAT and CDR2 FQDESV (reference sequence). Trimming at V came to 3 bases and at J to 5 bases, leaving 3 bases not matched to a gene. The CDR3 has 14 amino acids. CDR3 in DNA: TGTGCCAGCAGCTTTAGCGGGGGGGCCAACGAGCAGTACTTC. This sequence encodes CASSFSGGANEQYF.

This chain connects TRBV29-1 to TRBJ1-2; D remains ambiguous. Germline CDR1 SQVTM, CDR2 ANQGSEA. V was clipped by 7 bases and J by 1 base, with 16 bases between them. The CDR3 loop spans 14 amino acids. CDR3 protein: CSAAGGAGNYGYTF. In DNA, the CDR3 is TGCAGCGCGGCGGGTGGAGCGGGTAACTATGGCTACACCTTC.

The chain combines TRBV5-1 with TRBJ2-4; TRBD2 might be the D (5 bases). Trimming took 1 base from V and 5 from J, leaving 10 bases between them. Germline V lookup: CDR1 SGHRS, CDR2 YFSETQ. This CDR3 spans 14 amino acids. This chain's CDR3 is CASSLSGGENIQYF. The CDR3 DNA reads as TGCGCCAGCAGCTTGAGCGGCGGCGAAAACATTCAGTACTTC.

The genes are TRBV18 and TRBJ1-2; a weak D match, TRBD1 (6 bases). Trimming took off 2 bases at V and 4 bases at J, with 8 bases between the two ends. Germline loops: CDR1 KGHSH, CDR2 LQKENI. CDR3 length: 13 residues. The CDR3 coding sequence is TGTGCCAGCTCACCAGGAGGGGGCTATGGCTACACCTTC. Protein: CASSPGGGYGYTF.

The chain has TRBV18 and TRBJ1-2; D is possibly TRBD1 (5 bases). CDR1 and CDR2 from the germline V gene are KGHSH and LQKENI. The CDR3 totals 15 residues. Trimming took off 2 bases at V and 8 bases at J, with 18 bases between the two ends. The CDR3 DNA is TGTGCCAGCTCACCAGGGAGGGGTCCCCAGGAAGGCTACACCTTC. Its protein is CASSPGRGPQEGYTF.

V is TRBV7-3 and J is TRBJ1-5; 7 bases are a match to TRBD1. Trimming removed 0 bases from V and 6 bases from J; junction bases left unmatched: 11. This CDR3 comprises 17 residues. Germline loops: CDR1 SGHTA, CDR2 FQGTGA. The CDR3 nucleotides read TGTGCCAGCAGCTTAACCGGGGGCAGGCAGGGGGGTCAGCCCCAGCATTTT. This translates into CASSLTGGRQGGQPQHF.

The chain couples TRBV5-8 to TRBJ2-5, with 8 positions matching TRBD1. V was clipped by 5 bases and J by 5 bases; unmatched bases: 2. CDR1 is SGHTS, CDR2 YDEGEE, per germline. The CDR3 loop spans 12 amino acids. CDR3 residues: CASRYRGETQYF. The CDR3 bases are TGTGCCAGCAGATACAGGGGGGAGACCCAGTACTTC.

V is TRBV11-2 and J is TRBJ1-1, with 11 bases fitting TRBD1. The length of the CDR3 is 14 residues. Looked up from germline, CDR1 is SGHAT and CDR2 is FQNNGV. The V segment lost 5 bases and the J segment 4 bases; nucleotides outside the gene matches: 3. Here the CDR3 reads CASSPGQGATEAFF. The CDR3 DNA reads TGTGCCAGCAGCCCCGGACAGGGGGCCACTGAAGCTTTCTTT.

The V and J genes are TRBV6-6 and TRBJ2-3; 8 positions match TRBD2. This CDR3 region has 14 residues. V gave up 5 bases and J gave up 3 bases; unmatched junction bases: 4. CDR1 is MNHNY, CDR2 SVGAGI, per germline (reference sequence). CDR3 sequence: CASSPGLATDTQYF. The DNA for the CDR3 is TGTGCCAGCAGTCCCGGACTAGCTACAGATACGCAGTATTTT.

The V and J genes are TRBV6-1 and TRBJ1-3, with D possibly TRBD1 on 6 matching bases. Trimming removed 3 bases at V and 3 bases at J, with 15 bases between. CDR1 and CDR2 from the germline V gene are MNHNS and SASEGT. The CDR3 length is 16 residues. The CDR3 DNA sequence: TGTGCCAGCAGTGATGCGGGGGGCCCCATTGGAAACACCATATATTTT. Protein sequence: CASSDAGGPIGNTIYF.

This sequence joins TRBV9 and TRBJ1-2; perhaps TRBD1 as D (6 bases). Germline V CDR1 and CDR2: SGDLS, YYNGEE. Trimming shortened V by 4 bases and J by 4 bases, and 14 bases separated the two germline ends. This CDR3 has 14 amino acids. CDR3 bases: TGTGCCAGCAGCTTATCGACAGGCTCCTATGGCTACACCTTC. Translation: CASSLSTGSYGYTF.

The CDR3 loop reads CSVAAQGSILTF. CDR3 nucleotide sequence: TGCAGCGTTGCAGCACAGGGCTCTATTCTCACCTTC. This chain connects TRBV29-1 to TRBJ1-2; possibly TRBD1 for D (6 bases). The V end was cut by 4 bases, the J end by 13 bases, with 19 bases between. The CDR3 contains 12 residues. The germline V gene encodes CDR1 SQVTM and CDR2 ANQGSEA.

The J gene is TRBJ1-1, the V gene TRBV7-2; no clear D gene. Germline assignment: CDR1 SGHTA and CDR2 FQGNSA. V was trimmed by 5 bases and J by 3 bases, leaving 7 bases between them. The CDR3 has 12 amino acids. The CDR3 nucleotides read TGTGCCAGCAGCCCCCTGTACACTGAAGCTTTCTTT. As protein: CASSPLYTEAFF.

This clone was seen only a few times. Other nucleotide sequences from this sample produce the same CDR3. The chain couples TRBV19 to TRBJ1-2; D is uncertain. Per germline, CDR1 LNHDA and CDR2 SQIVND (reference sequence). Trimming took 7 bases from V and 4 from J, leaving 10 bases between them. The CDR3 runs 12 residues. CDR3 nucleotides: TGTGCCAGTACCCGGACGGGCTATGGCTACACCTTC. Amino acid sequence: CASTRTGYGYTF.

The chain uses TRBV10-3 and TRBJ1-2; 9 nucleotides line up with TRBD1. The V segment lost 4 bases and the J segment 3 bases; nucleotides outside the gene matches: 6. The CDR3 has 15 amino acids. Per the germline V gene, CDR1 is ENHRY and CDR2 is SYGVKD. The CDR3 reads CAISAPGQGYYGYTF. DNA for the CDR3: TGTGCCATCAGTGCTCCGGGACAGGGATACTATGGCTACACCTTC.

The DNA of the CDR3 is TGCGCCAGCAGCTTGAACCCCTCCTACAATGAGCAGTTCTTC. Its protein product is CASSLNPSYNEQFF. This chain connects TRBV5-1 to TRBJ2-1; D unclear. Trimming left V 1 base short and J 0 bases short, with 5 bases between. The CDR3 sequence is 14 residues long. Germline-derived CDR1 and CDR2 are SGHRS and YFSETQ.

This chain links TRBV11-2 with TRBJ2-1; 8 bases are a match to TRBD2. From germline, CDR1 is SGHAT and CDR2 FQNNGV. The ends lost 4 bases at V and 4 bases at J; junction bases unmatched: 0. The CDR3 consists of 13 residues. CDR3 in amino acids: CASSSGGYNEQFF. The CDR3 DNA follows: TGTGCCAGCAGCTCGGGGGGGTACAATGAGCAGTTCTTC. Combining the CDR3 with reference TRBV11-2 and TRBJ2-1 gives the whole variable domain EAGVAQSPRYKIIEKRQSVAFWCNPISGHATLYWYQQILGQGPKLLIQFQNNGVVDDSQLPKDRFSAERLKGVDSTLKIQPAKLEDSAVYLCASSSGGYNEQFFGPGTRLTVL.

This clone was observed once. This sequence joins TRBV7-6 and TRBJ1-1; D unclear. Looked up from germline, CDR1 is SGHVS and CDR2 is FNYEAQ. V was pared by 4 bases and J by 1 base, with 7 bases between. The CDR3 is made up of 13 amino acids. The CDR3 loop is CASSSLGNTEAFF. CDR3 DNA: TGTGCCAGCAGCTCCCTGGGGAACACTGAAGCTTTCTTT.

This clone was recorded once. The chain recombines TRBV11-3 with TRBJ2-3, with no clear D. V was pared by 5 bases and J by 6 bases, with 9 bases between. The CDR3 covers 12 residues. CDR1 SGHNT and CDR2 YENEEA come from the germline V gene. CDR3 in amino acids: CASSGERDTQYF. The CDR3 DNA reads as TGTGCCAGCAGCGGAGAACGGGATACGCAGTATTTT.

The chain recombines TRBV6-6 with TRBJ2-2, with D hard to call. The germline V gene has CDR1 MNHNY and CDR2 SVGAGI (reference sequence). V lost 0 bases and J 6 bases, leaving 11 bases between the germline ends. The CDR3 loop spans 15 amino acids. The CDR3 DNA is TGTGCCAGCAGTTACTCGAATTTGGGCTCCGGGGAGCTGTTTTTT. Translation: CASSYSNLGSGELFF.

This rearrangement joins TRBV2 to TRBJ2-3; TRBD2 is a possible D gene (6 bases). The CDR3 extends over 14 amino acids. V lost 7 bases and J 0 bases, leaving 11 bases between the germline ends. Germline V gives CDR1 SNHLY, CDR2 FYNNEI. This CDR3 reads CASKGGTSTDTQYF. CDR3 bases: TGTGCCAGCAAGGGCGGGACTAGCACAGATACGCAGTATTTT.

The table lists this clone with a few counts. The chain is built from TRBV4-2 and TRBJ1-5, with TRBD1 matching 10 bases. Germline trimming cut 1 base from V and 7 bases from J; bases unmatched to any gene: 4. The CDR3 is 15 amino acids. Germline V gives CDR1 LGHNA, CDR2 YNFKEQ. The CDR3: CASSQGDRGLQPQHF. For the CDR3, the DNA is TGTGCCAGCAGCCAAGGGGACAGGGGATTGCAGCCCCAGCATTTT.

V is TRBV7-9 and J is TRBJ1-2, with D maybe TRBD1 (6 bases). The CDR3 loop spans 13 amino acids. The germline V gene encodes CDR1 SEHNR and CDR2 FQNEAQ (reference sequence). The V end lost 7 bases, the J end lost 8 bases, and 17 bases lay between the germline ends. CDR3 DNA sequence: TGTGCCAGCACCCCGGGGGCCGAGAGGGGCTACACCTTC. The encoded protein is CASTPGAERGYTF.

This clone was observed a handful of times. This chain links TRBV2 with TRBJ1-1; 7 bases agree with TRBD1. The CDR3 is made up of 14 amino acids. V dropped 7 bases and J dropped 0; count of bases not matched to a gene: 5. The germline V gene encodes CDR1 SNHLY and CDR2 FYNNEI. CDR3 sequence (DNA): TGTGCCAGCAACCAACAGGGGATGAACACTGAAGCTTTCTTT. It is translated as CASNQQGMNTEAFF.

V is TRBV9 and J is TRBJ2-5; D possibly corresponds to TRBD1 (7 bases). CDR1 and CDR2 from the germline V gene are SGDLS and YYNGEE. The CDR3 loop spans 15 amino acids. V was clipped by 0 bases and J by 9 bases, with 18 bases between them. The CDR3 sequence is CASSVGTGEDGAQYF. Written as DNA, the CDR3 is TGTGCCAGCAGCGTAGGAACAGGGGAGGACGGGGCCCAGTACTTC.

The V and J genes are TRBV6-4 and TRBJ1-1; TRBD1 aligns across 12 bases. CDR3 length: 16 residues. With V trimmed by 4 bases and J by 0 bases, 3 bases remained unmatched. Per germline, CDR1 MRHNA and CDR2 SNTAGT. CDR3 in amino acids: CASSAGTGGMNTEAFF. In DNA, the CDR3 is TGTGCCAGCAGTGCCGGGACAGGGGGCATGAACACTGAAGCTTTCTTT.

V and J are TRBV5-1 and TRBJ2-7; D unresolved. The CDR3 consists of 14 residues. The V gene lost 0 bases and the J gene lost 5 bases, with 12 bases spanning the gap. Per the germline V gene, CDR1 is SGHRS and CDR2 is YFSETQ. The CDR3 DNA follows: TGCGCCAGCAGCTTGGACGTTTGGTCCAACGAGCAGTACTTC. Protein: CASSLDVWSNEQYF.

The V call is TRBV9, the J call TRBJ1-4; 10 bases line up with TRBD1. Trimming cost V 3 bases and J 6 bases; bases outside gene matches: 2. This CDR3 is built from 14 residues. The germline V gene encodes CDR1 SGDLS and CDR2 YYNGEE. The CDR3 protein is CASSDDRGHEKLFF. The CDR3 DNA sequence: TGTGCCAGCAGCGACGACAGGGGGCATGAAAAACTGTTTTTT.